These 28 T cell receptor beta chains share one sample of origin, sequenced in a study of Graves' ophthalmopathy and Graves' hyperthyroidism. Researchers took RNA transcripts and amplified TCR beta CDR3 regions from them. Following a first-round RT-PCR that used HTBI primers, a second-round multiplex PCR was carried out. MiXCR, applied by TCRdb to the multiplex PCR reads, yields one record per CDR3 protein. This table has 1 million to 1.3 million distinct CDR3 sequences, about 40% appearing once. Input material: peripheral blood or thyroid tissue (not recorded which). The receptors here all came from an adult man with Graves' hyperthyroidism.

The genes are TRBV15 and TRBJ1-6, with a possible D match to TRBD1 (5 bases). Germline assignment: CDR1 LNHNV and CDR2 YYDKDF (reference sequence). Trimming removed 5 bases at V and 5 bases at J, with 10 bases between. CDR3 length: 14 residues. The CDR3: CATSSGGDNSPLHF. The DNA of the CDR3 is TGTGCCACCAGCTCCGGGGGTGATAATTCACCCCTCCACTTT.

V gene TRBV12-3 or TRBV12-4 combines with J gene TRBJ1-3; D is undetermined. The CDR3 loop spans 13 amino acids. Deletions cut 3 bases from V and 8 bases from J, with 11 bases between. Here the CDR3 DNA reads TGTGCCAGCAGTTTCGGTACCGGTTACACCATATATTTT. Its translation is CASSFGTGYTIYF.

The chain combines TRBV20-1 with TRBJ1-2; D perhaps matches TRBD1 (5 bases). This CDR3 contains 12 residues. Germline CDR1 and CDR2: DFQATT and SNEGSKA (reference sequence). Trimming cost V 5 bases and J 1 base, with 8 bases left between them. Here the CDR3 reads CSAGTNNYGYTF. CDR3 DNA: TGCAGTGCTGGGACCAATAACTATGGCTACACCTTC.

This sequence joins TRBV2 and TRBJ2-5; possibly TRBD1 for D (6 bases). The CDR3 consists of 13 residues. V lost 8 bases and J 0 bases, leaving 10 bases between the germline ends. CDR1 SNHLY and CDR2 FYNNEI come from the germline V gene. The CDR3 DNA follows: TGTGCCAGCGAGAGGGACAACCAAGAGACCCAGTACTTC. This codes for CASERDNQETQYF.

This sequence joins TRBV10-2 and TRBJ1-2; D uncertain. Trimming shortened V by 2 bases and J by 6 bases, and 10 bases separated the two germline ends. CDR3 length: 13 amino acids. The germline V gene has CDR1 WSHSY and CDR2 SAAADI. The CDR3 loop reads CASSEPARHGYTF. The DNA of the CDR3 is TGCGCCAGCAGTGAGCCGGCCAGGCATGGCTACACCTTC.

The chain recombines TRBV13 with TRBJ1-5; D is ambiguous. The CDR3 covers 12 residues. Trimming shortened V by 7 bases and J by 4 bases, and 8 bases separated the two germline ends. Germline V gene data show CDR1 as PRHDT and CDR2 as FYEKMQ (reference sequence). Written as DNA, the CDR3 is TGTGCCAGCACCCGGCCAAATCAGCCCCAGCATTTT. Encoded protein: CASTRPNQPQHF. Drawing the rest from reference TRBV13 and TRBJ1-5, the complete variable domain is AAGVIQSPRHLIKEKRETATLKCYPIPRHDTVYWYQQGPGQDPQFLISFYEKMQSDKGSIPDRFSAQQFSDYHSELNMSSLELGDSALYFCASTRPNQPQHFGDGTRLSIL.

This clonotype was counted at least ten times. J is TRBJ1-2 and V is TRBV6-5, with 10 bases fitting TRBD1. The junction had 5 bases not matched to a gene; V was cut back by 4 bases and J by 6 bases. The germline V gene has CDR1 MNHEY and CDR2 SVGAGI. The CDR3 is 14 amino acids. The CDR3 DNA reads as TGTGCCAGCAGTTCCATGGGGACAGGGGATGGCTACACCTTC. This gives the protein CASSSMGTGDGYTF.

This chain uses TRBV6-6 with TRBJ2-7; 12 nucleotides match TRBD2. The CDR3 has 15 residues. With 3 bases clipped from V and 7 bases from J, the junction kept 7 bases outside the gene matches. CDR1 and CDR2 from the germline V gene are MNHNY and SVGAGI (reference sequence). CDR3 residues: CASSYGLAGSGEQYF. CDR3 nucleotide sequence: TGTGCCAGCAGTTATGGACTAGCGGGGTCGGGGGAGCAGTACTTC.

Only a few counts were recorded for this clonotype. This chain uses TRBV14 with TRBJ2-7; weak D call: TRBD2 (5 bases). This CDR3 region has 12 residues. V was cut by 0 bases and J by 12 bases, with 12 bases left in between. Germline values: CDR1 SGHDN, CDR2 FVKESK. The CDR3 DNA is TGTGCCAGCAGCCAAGAAGGACTCCGAATGTACTTC. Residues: CASSQEGLRMYF.

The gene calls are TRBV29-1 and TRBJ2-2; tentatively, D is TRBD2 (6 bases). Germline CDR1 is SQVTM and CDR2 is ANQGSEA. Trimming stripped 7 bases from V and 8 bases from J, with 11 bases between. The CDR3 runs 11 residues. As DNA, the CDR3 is TGCAGCGCCAGGGAGGTTGGGGAGCTGTTTTTT. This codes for CSAREVGELFF.

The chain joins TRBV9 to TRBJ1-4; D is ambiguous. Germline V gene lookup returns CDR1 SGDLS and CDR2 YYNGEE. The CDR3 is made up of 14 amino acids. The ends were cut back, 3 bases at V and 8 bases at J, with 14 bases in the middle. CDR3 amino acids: CASSAQSSGEKLFF. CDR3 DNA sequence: TGTGCCAGCAGCGCCCAGAGTAGCGGCGAAAAACTGTTTTTT.

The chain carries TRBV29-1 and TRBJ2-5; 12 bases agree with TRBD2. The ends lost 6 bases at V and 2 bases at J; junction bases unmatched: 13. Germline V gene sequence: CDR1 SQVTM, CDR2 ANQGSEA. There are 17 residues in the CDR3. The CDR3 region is CSVGRRLAGGTQETQYF. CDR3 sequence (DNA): TGCAGCGTGGGCCGGCGGCTAGCGGGGGGGACTCAAGAGACCCAGTACTTC.

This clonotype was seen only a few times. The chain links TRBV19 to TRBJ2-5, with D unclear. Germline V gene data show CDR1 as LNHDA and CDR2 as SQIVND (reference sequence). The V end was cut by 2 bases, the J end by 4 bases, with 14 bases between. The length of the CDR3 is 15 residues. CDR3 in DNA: TGTGCCAGTAGTATATCAGCGTTCAGGATAGAGACCCAGTACTTC. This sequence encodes CASSISAFRIETQYF.

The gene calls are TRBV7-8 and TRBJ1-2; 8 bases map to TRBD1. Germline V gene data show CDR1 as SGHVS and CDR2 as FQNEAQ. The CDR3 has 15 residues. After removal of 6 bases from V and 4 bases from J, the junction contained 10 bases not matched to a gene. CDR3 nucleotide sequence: TGTGCCAGCAGTTCCGGACAGGGTGGGGTCTATGGCTACACCTTC. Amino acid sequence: CASSSGQGGVYGYTF.

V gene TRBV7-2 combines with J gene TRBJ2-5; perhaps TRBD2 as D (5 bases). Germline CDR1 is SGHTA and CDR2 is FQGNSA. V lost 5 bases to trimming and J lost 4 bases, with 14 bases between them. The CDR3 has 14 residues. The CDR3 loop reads CASSPIGIPETQYF. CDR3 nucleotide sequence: TGTGCCAGCAGCCCGATCGGGATTCCAGAGACCCAGTACTTC.

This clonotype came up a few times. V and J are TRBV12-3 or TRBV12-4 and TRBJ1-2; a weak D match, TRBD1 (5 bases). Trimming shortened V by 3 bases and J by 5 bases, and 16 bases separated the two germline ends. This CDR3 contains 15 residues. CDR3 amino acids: CASSFTGGARYGYTF. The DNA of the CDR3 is TGTGCCAGCAGTTTCACCGGAGGGGCACGTTATGGCTACACCTTC.

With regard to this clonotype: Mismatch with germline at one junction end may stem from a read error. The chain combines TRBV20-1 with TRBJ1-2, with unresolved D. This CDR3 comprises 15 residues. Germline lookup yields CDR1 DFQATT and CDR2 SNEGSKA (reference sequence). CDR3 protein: CRASLPGSPFDGYTF. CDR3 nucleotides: TGCCGTGCTAGTCTCCCGGGCAGCCCCTTCGATGGCTACACCTTC.

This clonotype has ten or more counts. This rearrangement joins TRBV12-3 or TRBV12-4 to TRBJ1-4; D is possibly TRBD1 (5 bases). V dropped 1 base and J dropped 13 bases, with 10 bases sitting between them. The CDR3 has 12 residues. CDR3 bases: TGTGCCAGCAGTTTAGAGGATGGGGGACTGTTTTTT. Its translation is CASSLEDGGLFF.

The CDR3 protein is CSLFQGDTEAFF. In DNA, the CDR3 is TGCAGCTTGTTCCAGGGGGACACTGAAGCTTTCTTT. The rearrangement links TRBV29-1 to TRBJ1-1, with 7 positions matching TRBD1. This CDR3 is 12 amino acids long. The V gene's germline CDR1 is SQVTM and CDR2 ANQGSEA. Unmatched junction bases numbered 6, after V lost 8 bases and J lost 3 bases.

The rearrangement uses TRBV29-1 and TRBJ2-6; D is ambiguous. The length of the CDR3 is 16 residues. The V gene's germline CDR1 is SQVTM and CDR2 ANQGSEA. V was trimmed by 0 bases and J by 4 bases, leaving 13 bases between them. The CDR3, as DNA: TGCAGCGTTGAAGAGATAGGCGGATCCGGGGCCAACGTCCTGACTTTC. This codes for CSVEEIGGSGANVLTF. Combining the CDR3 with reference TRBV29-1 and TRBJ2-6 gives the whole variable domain SAVISQKPSRDICQRGTSLTIQCQVDSQVTMMFWYRQQPGQSLTLIATANQGSEATYESGFVIDKFPISRPNLTFSTLTVSNMSPEDSSIYLCSVEEIGGSGANVLTFGAGSRLTVL.

The CDR3 region is CATSGSPGQALTSNYGYTF. The CDR3 nucleotides are TGTGCCACCAGCGGAAGCCCCGGACAGGCGCTGACTTCTAACTATGGCTACACCTTC. The chain uses TRBV15 and TRBJ1-2; TRBD1 agrees at 7 bases. The CDR3 length is 19 residues. Germline V CDR1 and CDR2: LNHNV, YYDKDF (reference sequence). V was pared by 5 bases and J by 0 bases, with 18 bases of the junction left unmatched.

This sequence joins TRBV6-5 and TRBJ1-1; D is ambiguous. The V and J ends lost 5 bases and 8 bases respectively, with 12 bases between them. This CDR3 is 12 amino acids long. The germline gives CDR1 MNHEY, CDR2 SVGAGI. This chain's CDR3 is CASSPPETEAFF. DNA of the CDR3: TGTGCCAGCAGTCCCCCCGAGACAGAAGCTTTCTTT.

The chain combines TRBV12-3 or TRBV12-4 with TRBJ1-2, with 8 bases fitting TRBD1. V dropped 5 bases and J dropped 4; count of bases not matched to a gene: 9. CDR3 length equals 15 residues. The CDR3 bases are TGTGCCAGCAGTCCCGCAAAGGACAGGGCCTATGGCTACACCTTC. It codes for CASSPAKDRAYGYTF.

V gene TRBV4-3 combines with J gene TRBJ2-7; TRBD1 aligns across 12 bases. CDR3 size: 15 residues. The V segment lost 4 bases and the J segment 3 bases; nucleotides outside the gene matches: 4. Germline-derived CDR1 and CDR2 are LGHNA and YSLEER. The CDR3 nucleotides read TGCGCCAGCAGCCCAGGGACAGGGGGCTACTACGAGCAGTACTTC. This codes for CASSPGTGGYYEQYF.

The chain's CDR3 is CASSLTLSNQPQHF. The CDR3 bases are TGTGCCAGCAGTTTAACACTGAGCAATCAGCCCCAGCATTTT. The genes are TRBV27 and TRBJ1-5; no clear D. Germline CDR1 reads MNHEY; CDR2 reads SMNVEV (reference sequence). This CDR3 spans 14 amino acids. Deletions cut 2 bases from V and 1 base from J, with 6 bases between.

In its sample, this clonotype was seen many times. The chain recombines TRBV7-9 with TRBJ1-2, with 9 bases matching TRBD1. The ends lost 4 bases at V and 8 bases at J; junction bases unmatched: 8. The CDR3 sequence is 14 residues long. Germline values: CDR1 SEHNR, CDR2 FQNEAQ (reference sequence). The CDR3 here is CASSSWDRANGYTF. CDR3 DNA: TGTGCCAGCAGCTCGTGGGACAGGGCGAACGGCTACACCTTC.

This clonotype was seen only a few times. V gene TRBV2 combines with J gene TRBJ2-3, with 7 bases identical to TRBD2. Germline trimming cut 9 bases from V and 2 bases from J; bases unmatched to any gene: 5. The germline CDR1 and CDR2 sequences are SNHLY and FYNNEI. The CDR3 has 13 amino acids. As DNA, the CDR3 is TGTGCCAGACTAGCGTTCAACACAGATACGCAGTATTTT. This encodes CARLAFNTDTQYF. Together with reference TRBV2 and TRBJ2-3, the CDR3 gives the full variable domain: EPEVTQTPSHQVTQMGQEVILRCVPISNHLYFYWYRQILGQKVEFLVSFYNNEISEKSEIFDDQFSVERPDGSNFTLKIRSTKLEDSAMYFCARLAFNTDTQYFGPGTRLTVL.

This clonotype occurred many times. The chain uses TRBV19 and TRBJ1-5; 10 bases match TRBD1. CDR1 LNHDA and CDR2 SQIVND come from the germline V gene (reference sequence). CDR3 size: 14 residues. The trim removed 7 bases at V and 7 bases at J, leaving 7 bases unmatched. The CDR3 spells CASKRDRGGQPQHF. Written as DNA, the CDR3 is TGTGCCAGTAAAAGGGACAGGGGCGGCCAGCCCCAGCATTTT.